This TCR beta chain is drawn from a study of cytomegalovirus exposure and HLA in healthy donors (dated by TCRdb to 2016 to 2017). Concerning the study at large: An earlier analysis of several hundred of the donors reported 250 to 300 Gb of sequence data and 117 million unique TCR beta sequences obtained from 180 million or so T cells. Along with the approximately 650-subject first cohort, a separate validation cohort of about 110 different subjects was used. Donor age, sex, ethnicity and CMV serostatus were compiled alongside the repertoire data. Because of strong linkage in the cohort, roughly 5 DR-DQ haplotypes were treated as single units for association and clustering. An early release that covered 500 to 800 HLA-typed donors contained approximately 300 gigabases of sequencing data and tens of millions of unique TCR sequences. An earlier analysis of 450 to 750 of the donors used high-throughput TCR beta sequencing to judge whether each TCR beta V gene segment behaved as functional or pseudogenic. In a later analysis, previously published TCR beta repertoires from hundreds of donors were re-analyzed and high-resolution HLA genotyping was added so that TCR occurrence patterns could be studied. Across around 400 genotyped donors of the cohort, an average of roughly 200,000 unique TCR beta nucleotide sequences per donor were sequenced, and roughly 17% of those sequences were non-productive. To predict cytomegalovirus infection status, the study combined high-throughput TCR immunosequencing, statistical association of individual TCRs with disease status, and machine learning. Among the approximately 420 genotyped donors, approximately 82% belonged to the genetic ancestry cluster associated with self-reported Caucasian donors. The study used immunosequencing to profile the T cell repertoires of 670 or so subjects and linked those repertoires to cytomegalovirus serostatus. Both class I and class II loci were covered by HLA typing, at four-digit resolution. Genome-wide SNP genotypes for about 65% of the roughly 700 donors were used in a later genetic analysis, which treated that subset as a discovery cohort. The number of typed donors differed by locus: about 620-630 for A, B, C, DRB1 and DQB1; approximately 520 for DQA1; some 610 for DPA1; and 400 to 480 for DPB1. Every discovery cohort repertoire had been produced on one sequencing platform. In the later analysis, no new phenotypic data were used to find candidate immune exposures; instead, reliance was placed on TCR beta sequences and their occurrence across donors. The aim of the study was to test whether cataloging public T cell receptors could identify signatures of past pathogen exposure.

The cohort was made up of 500 to 800 healthy bone marrow donors. All cohort members were sampled while nominally healthy, although unrecorded immune exposures were likely present. The donor was CMV seronegative and belonged to the group of 352 seronegative cohort members. Each donor provided a peripheral blood sample, and peripheral blood mononuclear cells were used for TCR beta sequencing. The Qiagen DNeasy Blood Extraction Kit was used to extract genomic DNA from the blood cell samples. Notes on this clone: Its antigen remains unidentified. Base quality data are lacking; no much larger clone is found one base away.

The full study reports these points: V-gene and J-gene trimming of TCR beta chains was associated with a missense DCLRE1C variant in a later genetic analysis, and the association was replicated in an independent cohort. Specific HLA alleles were associated with 15,000 to 20,000 TCR beta sequences at a false discovery rate of 0.05 in a later analysis. Because counts were too low, more than 15 rarely observed V segments, including chromosome 9 orphons, were excluded from the earlier analysis of 587 of the donors. A further reported finding was that TCR beta sequences accurately predicted the HLA-A and HLA-B alleles for most subjects in the first cohort. The authors suggested that the approach could potentially be generalized to other disease states and immunological phenotypes. In an earlier analysis of 587 of the donors, most TCR beta V segments were observed in productive rearrangements about 87% or about 30% of the time, broadly matching IMGT annotations. The study listed 150 to 200 TCR beta chains as associated with cytomegalovirus. Three of the identified cytomegalovirus-associated TCR beta chains were confirmed in vitro to be specific for cytomegalovirus antigens. When HLA alleles, especially DR and DQ, strongly co-occurred, attributing TCR associations to individual alleles was difficult. Most CMV-associated TCR beta chains appeared to be HLA-restricted in a later analysis, and the HLA associations seemed to be driven largely by CMV exposure. Because some donors lacked HLA typing at each locus, the association tests relied only on the typed subset. The cohort was sequenced for TCR beta chains only, and without alpha or paired-chain data the features that could be detected were limited. For the cohort, immune exposure information was limited to CMV serostatus. A group of highly shared sequence variants was considered likely to be a technical artifact of the sequencing pipeline. In a later genetic analysis, fewer N-insertions in productive TCRs were reported among donors in an Asian-associated ancestry cluster than the 666-donor mean. Linkage disequilibrium might explain the correlated functional status among segregating V segments, but an unknown experimental factor could not be ruled out. In both the original and validation cohorts, the classifier was reported to diagnose cytomegalovirus status with high specificity and sensitivity. A later analysis found that HLA-associated TCR beta chains were more clonally expanded and had lower generation probabilities than equally common non-associated chains. A later analysis reported that several top co-occurrence clusters appeared linked to parvovirus B19, influenza, CMV and Epstein-Barr virus. Some IMGT-functional V segments, including TRBV6-2 and TRBV6-3, could not be distinguished by the 87-base-pair reads and were therefore excluded. Most TCR sequences were observed very rarely across donors, whereas some public TCRs were present in many individuals. In a later analysis, the rate of TCR association differed among HLA loci, with DRB1 alleles having the most associated TCRs and HLA-C alleles having the fewest. Presence/absence analyses assumed roughly uniform sequencing depth across donors, an assumption that may not hold.

The receptor library was made with the immunoSEQ multiplex PCR assay. For the multiplex PCR, a mixture combining 60 forward primers for TCR Vbeta segments and 13 reverse primers for TCR Jbeta segments was used. The CDR3 region of rearranged TCR beta genes was amplified from genomic DNA with a multiplex PCR assay. Amplified TCR beta libraries were sequenced as 87-base-pair reads on the Illumina HiSeq System. For the original study's pipeline: A later analysis counted about 82 million unique TCR beta chains across the 670 or so repertoires, and some 11 million of these chains were shared by at least two donors. Raw reads were error-corrected and collapsed into unique sequences with a nearest-neighbor algorithm that merged closely related sequences to remove PCR and sequencing errors. CDR3 sequences were aligned to IMGT reference sequences to assign V, D and J gene segments. For a sequence to be retained, a match of at least six nucleotides to both a V gene segment and a J gene segment was required. Rearrangements were classified as productive when the CDR3 lacked stop codons and remained in frame with V and J, and all other rearrangements were classified as non-productive. Following IMGT convention, CDR3 was defined as the stretch from the second conserved V-encoded cysteine to the conserved J-encoded phenylalanine. Sequences without an unambiguous match to a single V gene segment were excluded from the earlier analysis of approximately 560 of the donors. In an earlier analysis of roughly 500 of the donors, V segments were called functional above 56.7% productive rearrangements and were called segregating when the between-donor standard deviation exceeded 5%. To diagnose cytomegalovirus status from the catalog of TCR beta chain sequences, a statistical classification framework was built. A later analysis assigned V and J genes by comparing TCR nucleotide sequences with IMGT/GENE-DB human TR gene sequences. The TCRdist pipeline was used in a later analysis to assign CDR3 sequences and most-parsimonious VDJ recombination scenarios. In a later analysis, every TCR beta chain was defined by the combination of its CDR3 amino acid sequence and its V-gene family, and reads without a unique V-gene family were dropped. A later analysis removed 500 to 600 highly shared, low-generation-probability nucleotide sequences to deal with suspected cross-contamination and a sequencing artifact. In a later analysis, a clonal expansion index was calculated for each public chain from normalized within-repertoire ranks of inferred template counts. A later analysis computed generation probabilities with a VDJ recombination model fitted to out-of-frame rearrangements, and checked the results against IGoR. In a later analysis, TCR-TCR, TCR-HLA and TCR-CMV co-occurrence was scored with hypergeometric tests, and a repertoire-size bias correction was applied to TCR pairs. A later analysis estimated false discovery rates by permuting HLA or CMV assignments 20 times. In a later analysis, co-occurring TCRs were grouped using DBSCAN, and TCRdist sequence similarity was added for clustering within HLA-allele-positive subsets. Repertoires with fewer than 30,000 or more than 120,000 public chains, plus five repertoires with anomalous nucleotide sharing, were excluded from co-occurrence clustering. The immuneACCESS repertoire file appears here via TCRdb, limited to in-frame rearrangements. These files lack a portion of the clones; in checked studies, under half of the deficit traces to unresolved V genes, and the cause of the others is not known. For V, J and clone size, that table is used; D and trimming come from the DNA. In all, the sample holds roughly 100,000 clones, and roughly two thirds of those were seen once. The biggest ten clones account for approximately 3% of the sample.

V and J are trimmed by 4 bases and 7 bases, and the gene matches miss 7 bases of the junction. CDR1 and CDR2 are drawn from the germline V gene: MNHEY, SVGAGI. Its CDR3 holds 14 amino acids, cysteine through phenylalanine. The only DNA kept is the CDR3, 42 bases in frame from the first base. The sequence derives from a man under 40 in good health and CMV-seronegative. The material sequenced was PBMCs. The chain employs TRBV6-5 and TRBJ2-5, with 9 central nucleotides matching TRBD1. The DNA sequence is given as TGTGCCAGCAGTTGGGACAGGGCGGATAGGACCCAGTACTTC. Its protein is CASSWDRADRTQYF.